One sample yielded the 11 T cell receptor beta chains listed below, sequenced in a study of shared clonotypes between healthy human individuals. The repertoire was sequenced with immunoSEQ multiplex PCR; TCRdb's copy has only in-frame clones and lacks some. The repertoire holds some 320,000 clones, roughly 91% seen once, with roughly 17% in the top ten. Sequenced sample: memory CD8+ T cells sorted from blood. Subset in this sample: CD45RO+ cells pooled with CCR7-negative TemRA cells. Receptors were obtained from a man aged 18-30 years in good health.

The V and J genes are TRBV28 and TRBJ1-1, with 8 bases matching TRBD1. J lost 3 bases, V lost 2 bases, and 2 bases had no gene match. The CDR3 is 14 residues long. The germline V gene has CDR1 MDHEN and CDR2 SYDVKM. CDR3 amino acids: CASSLQGAHTEAFF. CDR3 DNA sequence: TGTGCCAGCAGTTTACAGGGGGCTCACACTGAAGCTTTCTTT.

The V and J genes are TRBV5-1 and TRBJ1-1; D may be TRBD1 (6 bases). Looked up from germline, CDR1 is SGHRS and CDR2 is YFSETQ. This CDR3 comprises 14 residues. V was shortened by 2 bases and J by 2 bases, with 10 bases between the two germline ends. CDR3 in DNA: TGCGCCAGCAGCTTCAGGGGCATTAACACTGAAGCTTTCTTT. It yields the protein CASSFRGINTEAFF.

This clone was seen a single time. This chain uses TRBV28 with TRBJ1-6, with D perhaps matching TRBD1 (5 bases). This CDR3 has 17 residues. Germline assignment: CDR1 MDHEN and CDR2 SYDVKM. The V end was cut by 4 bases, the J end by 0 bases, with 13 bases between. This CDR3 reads CASSWGWGSSYNSPLHF. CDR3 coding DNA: TGTGCCAGCAGTTGGGGTTGGGGGAGCTCCTATAATTCACCCCTCCACTTT.

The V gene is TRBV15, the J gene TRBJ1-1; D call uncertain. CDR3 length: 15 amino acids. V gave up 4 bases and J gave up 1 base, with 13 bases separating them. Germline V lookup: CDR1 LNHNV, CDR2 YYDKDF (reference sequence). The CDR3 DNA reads TGTGCCACCAGCACAGAGCTTACACCGAACACTGAAGCTTTCTTT. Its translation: CATSTELTPNTEAFF.

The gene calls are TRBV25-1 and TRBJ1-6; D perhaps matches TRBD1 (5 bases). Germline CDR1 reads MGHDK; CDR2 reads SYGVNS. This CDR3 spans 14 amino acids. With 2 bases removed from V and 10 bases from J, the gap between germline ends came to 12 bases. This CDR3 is CASSERGVGSPLHF. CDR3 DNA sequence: TGTGCCAGCAGTGAACGGGGGGTAGGGTCACCCCTCCACTTT.

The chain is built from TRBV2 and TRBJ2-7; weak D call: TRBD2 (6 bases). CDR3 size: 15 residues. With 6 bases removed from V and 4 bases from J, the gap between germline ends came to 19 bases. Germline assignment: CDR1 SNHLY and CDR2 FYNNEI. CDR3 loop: CASSPMLARGYEQYF. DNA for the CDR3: TGTGCCAGCAGCCCGATGCTAGCTCGGGGGTACGAGCAGTACTTC.

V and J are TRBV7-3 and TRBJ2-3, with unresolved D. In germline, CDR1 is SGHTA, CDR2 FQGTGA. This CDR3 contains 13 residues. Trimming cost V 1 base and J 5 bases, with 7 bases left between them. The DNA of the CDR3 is TGTGCCAGCAGCTTAAACTGGCGAGATACGCAGTATTTT. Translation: CASSLNWRDTQYF.

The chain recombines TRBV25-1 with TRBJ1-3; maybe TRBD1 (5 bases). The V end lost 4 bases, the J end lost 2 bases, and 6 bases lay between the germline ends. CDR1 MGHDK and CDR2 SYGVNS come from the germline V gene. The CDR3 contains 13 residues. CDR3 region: CASSVGAGNTIYF. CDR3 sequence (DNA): TGTGCCAGCAGTGTGGGGGCTGGAAACACCATATATTTT.

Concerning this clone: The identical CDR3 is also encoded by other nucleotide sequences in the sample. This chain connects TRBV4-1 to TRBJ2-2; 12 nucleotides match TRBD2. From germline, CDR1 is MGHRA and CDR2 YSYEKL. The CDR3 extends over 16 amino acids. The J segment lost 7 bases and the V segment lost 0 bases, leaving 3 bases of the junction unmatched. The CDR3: CASSQEPGLAGGELFF. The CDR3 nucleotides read TGCGCCAGCAGCCAAGAACCGGGACTAGCGGGCGGGGAGCTGTTTTTT.

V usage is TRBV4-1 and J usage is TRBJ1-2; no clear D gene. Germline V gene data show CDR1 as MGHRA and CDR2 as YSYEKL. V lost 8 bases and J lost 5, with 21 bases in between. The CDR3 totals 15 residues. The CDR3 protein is CASGIGVGKNYGYTF. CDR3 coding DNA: TGCGCCAGCGGGATTGGGGTAGGGAAAAATTATGGCTACACCTTC.

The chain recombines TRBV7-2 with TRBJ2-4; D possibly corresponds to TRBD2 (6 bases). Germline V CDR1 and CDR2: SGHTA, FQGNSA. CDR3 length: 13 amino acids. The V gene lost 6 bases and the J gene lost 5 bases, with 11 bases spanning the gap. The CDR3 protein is CASRRRGENIQYF. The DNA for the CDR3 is TGTGCCAGCAGAAGGAGGGGAGAAAACATTCAGTACTTC.